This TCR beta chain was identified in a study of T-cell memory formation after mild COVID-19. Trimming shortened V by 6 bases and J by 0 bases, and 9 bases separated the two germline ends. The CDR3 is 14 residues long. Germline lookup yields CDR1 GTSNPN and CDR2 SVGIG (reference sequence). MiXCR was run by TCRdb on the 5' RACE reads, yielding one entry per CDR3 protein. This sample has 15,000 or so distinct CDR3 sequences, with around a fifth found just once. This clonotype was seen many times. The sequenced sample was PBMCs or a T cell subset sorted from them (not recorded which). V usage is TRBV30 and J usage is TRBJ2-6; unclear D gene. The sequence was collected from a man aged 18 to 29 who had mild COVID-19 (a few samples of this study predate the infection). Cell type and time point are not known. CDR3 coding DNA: TGTGCCTGCCAGAAAGACTCTGGGGCCAACGTCCTGACTTTC. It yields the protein CACQKDSGANVLTF.